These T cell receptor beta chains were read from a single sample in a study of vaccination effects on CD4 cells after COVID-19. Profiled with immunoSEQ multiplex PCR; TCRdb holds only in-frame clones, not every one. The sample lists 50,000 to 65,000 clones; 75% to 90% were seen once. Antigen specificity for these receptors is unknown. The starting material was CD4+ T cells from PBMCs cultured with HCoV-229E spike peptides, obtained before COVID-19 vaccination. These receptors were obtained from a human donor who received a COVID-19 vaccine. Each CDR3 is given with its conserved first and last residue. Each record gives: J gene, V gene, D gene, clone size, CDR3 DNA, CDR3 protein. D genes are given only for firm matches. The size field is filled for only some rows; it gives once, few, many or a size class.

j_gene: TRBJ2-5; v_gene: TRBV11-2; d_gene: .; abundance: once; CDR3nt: TGTGCCAGCAGCTTAGTCTTCGGTTCAGCCCGGCAAGAGACCCAGTACTTC; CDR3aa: CASSLVFGSARQETQYF
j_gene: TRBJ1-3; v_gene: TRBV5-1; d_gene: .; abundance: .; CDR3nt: TGCGCCAGCAGCCTTAACCCGGGAGGCTCTGGAAACACCATATATTTT; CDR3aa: CASSLNPGGSGNTIYF
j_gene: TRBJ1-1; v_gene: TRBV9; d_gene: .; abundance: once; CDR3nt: TGTGCCAGCAGCGTAGAAAAGGGGGGTTGGAACACTGAAGCTTTCTTT; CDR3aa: CASSVEKGGWNTEAFF
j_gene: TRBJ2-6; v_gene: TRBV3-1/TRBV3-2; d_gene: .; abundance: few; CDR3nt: TGTGCCAGCAGCCAAGATGAAGCCGGGGCCAACGTCCTGACTTTC; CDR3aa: CASSQDEAGANVLTF
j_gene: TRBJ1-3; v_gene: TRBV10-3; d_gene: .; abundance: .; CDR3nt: TGTGCCATCAGTGGGGACATTGGAACGGTGGTCGGAAACACCATATATTTT; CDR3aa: CAISGDIGTVVGNTIYF
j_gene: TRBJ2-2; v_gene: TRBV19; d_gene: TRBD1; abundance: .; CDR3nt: TGTGCCAGTAGTCGACAGGGTAGCACCGGGGAGCTGTTTTTT; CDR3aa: CASSRQGSTGELFF
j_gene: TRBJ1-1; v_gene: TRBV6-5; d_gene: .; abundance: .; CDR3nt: TGTGCCAGCAGTTCGCTTGTGAGGTTAACTTTCTTT; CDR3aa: CASSSLVRLTFF
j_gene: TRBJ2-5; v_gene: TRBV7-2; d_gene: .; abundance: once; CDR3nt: TGTGCCAGCAGCTTAGACAGGGAAGAGACCCAGTACTTC; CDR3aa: CASSLDREETQYF
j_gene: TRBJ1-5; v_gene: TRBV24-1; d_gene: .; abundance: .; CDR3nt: TGTGCCACCTCCCAGGAGGATAGCAATCAGCCCCAGCATTTT; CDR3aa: CATSQEDSNQPQHF
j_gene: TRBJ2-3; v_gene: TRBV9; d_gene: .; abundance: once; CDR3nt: TGTGCCAGCAGCGTATCCCTAGCAGATACGCAGTATTTT; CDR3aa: CASSVSLADTQYF
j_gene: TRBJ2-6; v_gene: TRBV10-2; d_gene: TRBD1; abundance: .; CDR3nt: TGCGCCAGCAGACGGCTCGGGGACAGGGGGTCTATGGGGGCTGGGGCCAACGTCCTGACTTTC; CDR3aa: CASRRLGDRGSMGAGANVLTF
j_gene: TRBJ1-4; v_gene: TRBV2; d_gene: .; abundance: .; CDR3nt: TGTGCCAGCAGTTCAGACAGCCCGGAACTGTTTTTT; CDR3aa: CASSSDSPELFF
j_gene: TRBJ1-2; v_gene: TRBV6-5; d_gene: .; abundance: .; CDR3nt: TGTGCCAGCCGGAGAAGGAGGGGTTACGGCTACACCTTC; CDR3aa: CASRRRRGYGYTF
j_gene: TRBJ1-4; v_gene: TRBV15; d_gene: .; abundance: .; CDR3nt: TGTGCCACCAGCAGAGGGGCAGTAAGCAATGAAAAACTGTTTTTT; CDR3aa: CATSRGAVSNEKLFF
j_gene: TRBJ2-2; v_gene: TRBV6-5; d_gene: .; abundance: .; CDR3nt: TGTGCCAGCAGTTACTCGGGGGGTAACACCGGGGAGCTGTTTTTT; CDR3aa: CASSYSGGNTGELFF
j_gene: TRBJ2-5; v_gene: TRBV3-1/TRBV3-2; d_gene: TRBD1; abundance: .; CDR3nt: TGTGCCAGCAGCCACGGGACAGCTAAAGAGACCCAGTACTTC; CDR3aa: CASSHGTAKETQYF
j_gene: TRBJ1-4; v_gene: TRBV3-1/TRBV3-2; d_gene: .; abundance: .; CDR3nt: TGTGCCAGCAGCCAGAGGGGCAATGAAAAACTGTTTTTT; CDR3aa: CASSQRGNEKLFF
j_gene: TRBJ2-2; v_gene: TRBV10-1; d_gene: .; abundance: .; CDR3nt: TGCGCCAGCAGTGGCTACCCGGCCGGGGAGCTGTTTTTT; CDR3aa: CASSGYPAGELFF
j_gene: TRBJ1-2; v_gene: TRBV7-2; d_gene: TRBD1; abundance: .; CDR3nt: TGTGCCAGCAGCTTAGAATGGGCAGGGGGCGGCTACACCTTC; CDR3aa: CASSLEWAGGGYTF
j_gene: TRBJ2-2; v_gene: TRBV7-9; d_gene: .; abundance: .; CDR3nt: TGTGCCAGCAGCTTAGTCAAATTACAGGGAACCCCCGGGGAGCTGTTTTTT; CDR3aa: CASSLVKLQGTPGELFF
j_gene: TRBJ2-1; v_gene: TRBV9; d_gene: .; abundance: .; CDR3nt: TGTGCCAGCAGCGTAGATAGGCACAATGAGCAGTTCTTC; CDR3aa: CASSVDRHNEQFF
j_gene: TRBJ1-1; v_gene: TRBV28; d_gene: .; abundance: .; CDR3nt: TGTGCCACCACGAGGGAGTTGGGCACTGAAGCTTTCTTT; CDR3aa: CATTRELGTEAFF
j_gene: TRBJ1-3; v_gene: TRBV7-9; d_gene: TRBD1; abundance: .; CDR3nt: TGTGCCAGCAGCTGGACAGGTTCTTACTCTGGAAACACCATATATTTT; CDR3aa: CASSWTGSYSGNTIYF
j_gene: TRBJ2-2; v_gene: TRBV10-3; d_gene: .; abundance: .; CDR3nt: TGTGCCATCAGTGGGATCGACGGGTCGAACACCGGGGAGCTGTTTTTT; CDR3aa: CAISGIDGSNTGELFF
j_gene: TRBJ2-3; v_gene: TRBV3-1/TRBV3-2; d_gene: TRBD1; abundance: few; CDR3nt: TGTGCCAGCAGCCAAGCCGGACAGGGAAGAGATACGCAGTATTTT; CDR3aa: CASSQAGQGRDTQYF
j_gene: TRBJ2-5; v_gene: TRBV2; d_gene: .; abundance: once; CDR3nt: TGTGCCAGTGGGGGGGCAGGGGGAGGAGAGACCCAGTACTTC; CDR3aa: CASGGAGGGETQYF
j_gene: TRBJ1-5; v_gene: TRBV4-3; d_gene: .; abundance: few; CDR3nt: TGCGCCAGCAGCCAAGATTATAGCAATCAGCCCCAGCATTTT; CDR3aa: CASSQDYSNQPQHF
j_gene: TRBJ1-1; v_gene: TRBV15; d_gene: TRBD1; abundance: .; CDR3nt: TGTGCCACCAGCAGTACCGGACAGGGGAACACTGAAGCTTTCTTT; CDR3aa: CATSSTGQGNTEAFF
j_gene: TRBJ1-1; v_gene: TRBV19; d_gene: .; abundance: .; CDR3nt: TGTGCCAGTAGTCGAATTTCTAGGAACACTGAAGCTTTCTTT; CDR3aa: CASSRISRNTEAFF
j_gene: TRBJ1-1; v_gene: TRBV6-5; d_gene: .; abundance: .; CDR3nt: TGTGCCAGCCTCAAGGATATGAACACTGAAGCTTTCTTT; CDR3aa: CASLKDMNTEAFF
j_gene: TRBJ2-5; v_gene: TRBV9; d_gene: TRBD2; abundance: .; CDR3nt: TGTGCCAGCAGCGCAGGACTAGCGGGGGGGACAGTCCAGTACTTC; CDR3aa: CASSAGLAGGTVQYF
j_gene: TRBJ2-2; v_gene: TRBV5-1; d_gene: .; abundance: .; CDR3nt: TGCGCCAGCAGCTTGGGACAAAACACCGGGGAGCTGTTTTTT; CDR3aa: CASSLGQNTGELFF
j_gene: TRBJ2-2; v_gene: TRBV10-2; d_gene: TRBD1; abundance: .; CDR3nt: TGCGCCAGCGGCGCAGGGGGTAGTTCCGGGGAGCTGTTTTTT; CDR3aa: CASGAGGSSGELFF
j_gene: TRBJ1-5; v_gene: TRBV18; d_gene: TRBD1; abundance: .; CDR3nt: TGTGCCAGCTCACTCGACGGGACAGATTATCAGCCCCAGCATTTT; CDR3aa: CASSLDGTDYQPQHF
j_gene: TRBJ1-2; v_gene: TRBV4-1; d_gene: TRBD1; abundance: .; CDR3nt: TGCGCCAGCAGTCCACGGGGACAGGACTATGGCTACACCTTC; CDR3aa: CASSPRGQDYGYTF
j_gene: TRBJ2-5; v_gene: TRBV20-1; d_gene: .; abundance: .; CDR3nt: TGCAGTGCTGATAATCGACAGGTCCAGTACTTC; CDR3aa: CSADNRQVQYF
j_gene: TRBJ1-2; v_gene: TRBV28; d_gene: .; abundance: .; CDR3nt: TGTGCCAGCAGTGCATCTAACTATGGCTACACCTTC; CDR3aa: CASSASNYGYTF
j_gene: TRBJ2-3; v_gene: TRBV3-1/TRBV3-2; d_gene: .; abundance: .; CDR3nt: TGTGCCAGCAGCCCCTGGGCCAGGGGGGTGTCCGATACGCAGTATTTT; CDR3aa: CASSPWARGVSDTQYF
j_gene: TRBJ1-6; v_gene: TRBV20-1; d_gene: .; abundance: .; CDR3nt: TGCAGTGCTAGTTATGCCTTGGCCCTCCACTTT; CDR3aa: CSASYALALHF
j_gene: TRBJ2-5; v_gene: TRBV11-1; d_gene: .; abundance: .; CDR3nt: TGTGCCAGCAGCTTAGGGACACTCCAAGAGACCCAGTACTTC; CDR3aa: CASSLGTLQETQYF
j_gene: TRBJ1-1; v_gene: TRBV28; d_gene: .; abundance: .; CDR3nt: TGTGCCACCCGAACGTTACAGGGCTCGATGAACACTGAAGCTTTCTTT; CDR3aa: CATRTLQGSMNTEAFF
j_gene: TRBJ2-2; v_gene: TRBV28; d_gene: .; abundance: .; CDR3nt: TGTGCCAGCACCATTTCCGGACAAATCAACACCGGGGAGCTGTTTTTT; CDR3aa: CASTISGQINTGELFF
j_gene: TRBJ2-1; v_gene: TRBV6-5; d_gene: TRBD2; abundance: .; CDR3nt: TGTGCCAGCAGGTCCGGGACTAGCGATTACAATGAGCAGTTCTTC; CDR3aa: CASRSGTSDYNEQFF
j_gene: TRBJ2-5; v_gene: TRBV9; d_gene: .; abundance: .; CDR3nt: TGTGCCAGCAGCGTAAGTAGCGGACAAGAGACCCAGTACTTC; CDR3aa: CASSVSSGQETQYF
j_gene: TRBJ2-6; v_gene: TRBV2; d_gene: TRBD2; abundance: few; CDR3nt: TGTGCCAGCAGTCGGGAGGGTTCTGGGGCCAACGTCCTGACTTTC; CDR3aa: CASSREGSGANVLTF